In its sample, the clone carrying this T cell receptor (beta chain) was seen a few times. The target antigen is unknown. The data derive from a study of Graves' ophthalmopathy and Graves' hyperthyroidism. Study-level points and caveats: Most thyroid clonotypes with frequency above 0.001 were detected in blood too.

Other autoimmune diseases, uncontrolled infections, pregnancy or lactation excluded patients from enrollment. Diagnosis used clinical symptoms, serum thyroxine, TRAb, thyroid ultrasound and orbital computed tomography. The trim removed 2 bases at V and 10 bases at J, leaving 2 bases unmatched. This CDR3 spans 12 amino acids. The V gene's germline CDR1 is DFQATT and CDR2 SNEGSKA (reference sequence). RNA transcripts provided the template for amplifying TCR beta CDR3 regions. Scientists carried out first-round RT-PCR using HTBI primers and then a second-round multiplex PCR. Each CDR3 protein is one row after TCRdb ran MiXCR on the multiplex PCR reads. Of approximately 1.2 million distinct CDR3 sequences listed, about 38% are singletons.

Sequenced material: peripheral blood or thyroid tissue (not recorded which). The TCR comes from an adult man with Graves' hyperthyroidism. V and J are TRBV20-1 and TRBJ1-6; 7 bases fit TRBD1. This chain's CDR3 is CSARQGGSPLHF. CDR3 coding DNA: TGCAGTGCTAGACAGGGGGGGTCACCCCTCCACTTT.